Listed below are T cell receptor beta chains from one sample, sequenced in a study of CD8+CD57+ T cells in acquired aplastic anemia. TCRdb re-derived calls from the reads in MiXCR, one entry per CDR3 protein. The table has about 210,000 distinct CDR3 sequences, 34% seen once. Input material: sorted CD4+, CD8+, or CD8+CD57+ T cells (not recorded which) from PBMCs. The source of these receptors is a human donor in good health, serving as a control. CDR3s include the opening cysteine and the closing phenylalanine or tryptophan. D genes are given only for firm matches. Only part of the rows carry a size: once, few, many, or a class if the clone is expanded.

cdr3_length clone_size j_call d_call v_call cdr3_nt cdr3_aa
16 many TRBJ1-2 TRBD1 TRBV19 TGTGCCAGTAGTATACCCCCCCGGGACAGGGCGGTCGGCTACACCTTC CASSIPPRDRAVGYTF
17 many TRBJ1-2 NA TRBV2 TGTGCCAGCAGTGGGTGGGGGTCGGAGAAAACTAACTATGGCTACACCTTC CASSGWGSEKTNYGYTF
13 many TRBJ1-2 NA TRBV6-5 TGTGCCAGCAGCTACGACGGAGACGGCGGCTACACCTTC CASSYDGDGGYTF
14 many TRBJ2-3 NA TRBV19 TGTGCCAGTAGTATCACAGGGACCACAGATACGCAGTATTTT CASSITGTTDTQYF
14 NA TRBJ1-4 NA TRBV19 TGTGCCAGTACTCTCGGGATGGGCAGGGAAAAACTGTTTTTT CASTLGMGREKLFF
13 NA TRBJ2-3 TRBD1 TRBV20-1 TGCAGTGCCTCGGACAGGGTTAAAGATACGCAGTATTTT CSASDRVKDTQYF
15 once TRBJ1-2 TRBD1 TRBV5-1 TGCGCCAGCAGCTCGAGACAGGGGGCGAACTATGGCTACCCCTTC CASSSRQGANYGYPF
12 many TRBJ1-6 NA TRBV20-1 TGCAGTGCTAGAGATCGAAATTCACCCCTCCACTTT CSARDRNSPLHF
16 many TRBJ2-7 NA TRBV11-1 TGTGCCAGCAGCTCAGGCCCAGGATCGGGAGCCTACGAGCAGTACTTC CASSSGPGSGAYEQYF
14 NA TRBJ2-2 TRBD1 TRBV5-1 TGCGCCAGCAGCTTCAACAGGGGCACCGGGGAGCTGTTTTTT CASSFNRGTGELFF
14 NA TRBJ2-1 TRBD1 TRBV7-2 TGTGCCAGCAGGGGACAGGGCCTAAGGTATGAGCAGTTCTTC CASRGQGLRYEQFF
11 many TRBJ2-7 NA TRBV12-5 TGTGCTAGTGGACAGGGTACGGAGCAGTACTTC CASGQGTEQYF
14 many TRBJ1-2 TRBD1 TRBV12-3/TRBV12-4 TGTGCCAGCAGCCGCGGACAGGGGAGGTATGGCTACACCTTC CASSRGQGRYGYTF
13 NA TRBJ1-6 NA TRBV7-2 TGTGCCAGCAGCGCCGACTTAGGGTCACCCCTCCACTTT CASSADLGSPLHF
12 few TRBJ1-1 NA TRBV28 TGTGCCAGCAGTTTATCGGGTGGATTAGCTTTCTTT CASSLSGGLAFF
13 many TRBJ1-3 NA TRBV9 TGTGCCAGCAGCGTAGAGCCAGGGAACACCATATATTTT CASSVEPGNTIYF
14 few TRBJ1-2 NA TRBV3-1 TGTGCCAGCAGTCTATTTGGGGGTAATTATGGCTACACCTTC CASSLFGGNYGYTF
15 many TRBJ1-1 NA TRBV19 TGTGCCAGTAGTATTTCGAAGCAGGGTCACACTGAAGCTTTCTTT CASSISKQGHTEAFF
18 many TRBJ2-6 TRBD1 TRBV19 TGTGCCAGTAGTATAGCCCCCTGGACAGGGGCTGGGGCCAACGTCCTGACTTTC CASSIAPWTGAGANVLTF
15 NA TRBJ1-3 NA TRBV2 TGTGCCAGCAGTTTGGGGCAGACTTCTGGAAACACCATGTATTTT CASSLGQTSGNTMYF
17 few TRBJ2-7 TRBD1 TRBV4-2 TGTGCCAGCTCCTATAGACTCTGGACAGGGGGGAACTACGAGCAGTACTTC CASSYRLWTGGNYEQYF
14 many TRBJ1-2 NA TRBV5-1 TGCGCCAGCAGCTTTTCGCCAGGGTTACGCGGCTACACCTTC CASSFSPGLRGYTF
16 many TRBJ2-3 TRBD2 TRBV9 TGTGCCAGCAGCGCAACTAGCGGTCCCGACACAGATACGCAGTATTTT CASSATSGPDTDTQYF
15 many TRBJ2-7 NA TRBV20-1 TGCAGTGCTAGAACTGGGGAGCACCCACCCTACGAGCAGTACTTC CSARTGEHPPYEQYF
13 many TRBJ1-1 NA TRBV20-1 TGCAGTGCTAGGAACGGGGTGTCCACTGAAGCTTTCTTT CSARNGVSTEAFF
12 many TRBJ1-2 NA TRBV7-9 TGTGCCAGCAGGGTCGGCAACTATGGCTACACCTTC CASRVGNYGYTF
15 NA TRBJ1-2 NA TRBV18 TGTGCCAGCTCACCCGATCGGGAAGGACGCTATGGCTACACCTTC CASSPDREGRYGYTF
13 many TRBJ1-2 NA TRBV9 TGTGCCAGCAGCGTAGGGCACCGGGGTGATTTCACCTTC CASSVGHRGDFTF
14 many TRBJ1-2 NA TRBV5-4 TGTGCCAGCAGGCCACAAGGCGGACACTATGGCTACACCTTC CASRPQGGHYGYTF
13 few TRBJ1-5 TRBD1 TRBV20-1 TGCAGTGCCCGGACAGGGCAGAATCAGCCCCAGCATTTT CSARTGQNQPQHF
12 NA TRBJ1-2 NA TRBV2 TGTGCCCGCAGTGACTGGCGTAGTGGCTACACCTTC CARSDWRSGYTF
14 many TRBJ1-3 TRBD1 TRBV19 TGTGCCAGCCGACAGGGGATCTCTGGAAACACCATATATTTT CASRQGISGNTIYF
11 NA TRBJ2-7 NA TRBV29-1 TGCAGCGTTGAGGGGACATATGAGCAGTACTTC CSVEGTYEQYF
16 NA TRBJ1-3 NA TRBV7-3 TGTGCCAGCAGCATAGGCCCGACCTTAGCTGGAAACACCATATATTTT CASSIGPTLAGNTIYF
15 NA TRBJ2-5 TRBD1 TRBV4-3 TGCGCCAGCAGCCGGGGACAGGGGACGGGGGAGACCCAGTACTTC CASSRGQGTGETQYF
16 few TRBJ2-7 TRBD2 TRBV11-2 TGTGCCAGCAGCACGAGCACTAGCGGGGGGGCCTACGAGCAGTACTTC CASSTSTSGGAYEQYF
19 NA TRBJ2-5 NA TRBV11-2 TGTGCCAGCAGCTTAGTCGCAGGGACCTGGGGGGGGCTCGGGGAGACCCAGTACTTC CASSLVAGTWGGLGETQYF
13 many TRBJ1-2 TRBD1 TRBV20-1 TGCAGTGCTAGTGAGACAGGGAACTATGGCTACACCTTC CSASETGNYGYTF
14 many TRBJ1-1 TRBD1 TRBV10-3 TGTGCCATCAGATGGACAGGAATGGACACTGAAGCTTTCTTT CAIRWTGMDTEAFF
14 many TRBJ2-3 NA TRBV19 TGTGCCAGTAGCCCGCAAGGGGGCACAGATACGCAGTATTTT CASSPQGGTDTQYF
15 NA TRBJ2-5 NA TRBV24-1 TGTGCCACCAGTGACCTTACAGGGGCCGGGGGGACCCAGTACTTC CATSDLTGAGGTQYF
15 few TRBJ2-3 NA TRBV6-2/TRBV6-3 TGTGCCAGCAGTTATAGCAGGTTAGGACGAGATACGCAGTATTTT CASSYSRLGRDTQYF
13 NA TRBJ2-7 NA TRBV7-7 TGTGCTGGCAGCTTAAAGGTTGGAGGGGAGCAGTACTTC CAGSLKVGGEQYF